The 19 T cell receptor beta chains in this list originate from one sample, sequenced in a study of blood T cell repertoires in COVID-19. Repertoires were generated with immunoSEQ multiplex PCR, while TCRdb's copy carries only in-frame clones and drops some. The sample has some 220,000 clones, approximately 85% seen once. Sequenced material: peripheral blood. The receptors originated from a man aged 45-60 years who had recovered from COVID-19.

The sample holds a few counts of this clone. The V gene is TRBV6-5, the J gene TRBJ1-5; 7 positions agree with TRBD1. V lost 6 bases, J lost 9 bases, and 11 bases stayed unmatched. The germline CDR1 and CDR2 sequences are MNHEY and SVGAGI. The CDR3 covers 14 residues. CDR3 in amino acids: CASSLTGESRPQHF. The DNA of the CDR3 is TGTGCCAGCAGCCTAACAGGGGAGTCAAGGCCCCAGCATTTT.

This chain links TRBV12-5 with TRBJ1-1, with TRBD1 matching 11 bases. Losses at the gene ends were 1 base for V and 2 bases for J; bases not matched to a gene: 0. The germline gives CDR1 LGHNT, CDR2 FRNRAP. The CDR3 loop spans 15 amino acids. Here the CDR3 DNA reads TGTGCTAGTGGTTTGGGGACAGGGGGCAACACTGAAGCTTTCTTT. The encoded protein is CASGLGTGGNTEAFF.

V usage is TRBV28 and J usage is TRBJ2-1; D is unclear. CDR3 length equals 12 residues. CDR1 and CDR2 from the germline V gene are MDHEN and SYDVKM. V was clipped by 3 bases and J by 3 bases, with 3 bases between them. The CDR3, as DNA: TGTGCCAGCAGTTTCAGCTACAATGAGCAGTTCTTC. Protein: CASSFSYNEQFF.

The gene calls are TRBV2 and TRBJ2-3; a possible D gene is TRBD2 (6 bases). CDR3 length equals 15 residues. V shed 3 bases and J shed 0 bases, with 10 bases lying between them. Germline V gives CDR1 SNHLY, CDR2 FYNNEI. CDR3 loop: CASSEEGTSTDTQYF. In DNA, the CDR3 is TGTGCCAGCAGTGAGGAGGGCACTAGCACAGATACGCAGTATTTT.

The V gene is TRBV18, the J gene TRBJ1-4, with D unresolved. The germline gives CDR1 KGHSH, CDR2 LQKENI. V shed 2 bases and J shed 1 base, with 8 bases lying between them. The CDR3 is 15 amino acids. As DNA, the CDR3 is TGTGCCAGCTCACCAAGATCAGGAACTAATGAAAAACTGTTTTTT. Translating it yields CASSPRSGTNEKLFF.

The rearrangement joins TRBV27 to TRBJ2-1; 8 bases agree with TRBD2. In germline, CDR1 is MNHEY, CDR2 SMNVEV (reference sequence). After removal of 0 bases from V and 7 bases from J, the junction contained 5 bases not matched to a gene. The CDR3 has 15 amino acids. CDR3 sequence: CASSLSRASGNEQFF. DNA of the CDR3: TGTGCCAGCAGTTTATCCCGGGCTAGCGGGAATGAGCAGTTCTTC.

This chain links TRBV10-3 with TRBJ1-5, with D possibly matching TRBD1 (6 bases). Trimming removed 9 bases from V and 3 bases from J, with 12 bases in between. CDR3 size: 13 residues. Germline V CDR1 and CDR2: ENHRY, SYGVKD. For the CDR3, the DNA is TGTGCCATAGCGAGGGACAACAATCAGCCCCAGCATTTT. Encoded protein: CAIARDNNQPQHF.

Only a few counts were recorded for this clone. This sample also contains other DNA sequences that code for the same CDR3. This rearrangement joins TRBV19 to TRBJ1-5; D remains ambiguous. The V gene lost 2 bases and the J gene lost 0 bases, with 5 bases spanning the gap. This CDR3 has 14 amino acids. CDR1 and CDR2 (germline): LNHDA, SQIVND (reference sequence). Written as DNA, the CDR3 is TGTGCCAGTAGTATACGGGATAGCAATCAGCCCCAGCATTTT. Its translation: CASSIRDSNQPQHF.

The chain joins TRBV6-5 to TRBJ1-2; D unresolved. With 7 bases removed from V and 6 bases from J, the gap between germline ends came to 15 bases. CDR1 MNHEY and CDR2 SVGAGI come from the germline V gene. This CDR3 is built from 13 residues. The CDR3 loop reads CASKSLRLHGYTF. CDR3 nucleotide sequence: TGTGCCAGCAAGTCATTGAGGTTACATGGCTACACCTTC.

The V and J genes are TRBV14 and TRBJ2-7, with unresolved D. The CDR3 runs to 14 residues. Trimming left V 2 bases short and J 3 bases short, with 11 bases between. CDR1 is SGHDN, CDR2 FVKESK, per germline. CDR3 in DNA: TGTGCCAGCAGCCAACAGACTGGATACTACGAGCAGTACTTC. It specifies CASSQQTGYYEQYF.

This clone was picked up one time. This chain joins TRBV7-7 and TRBJ2-5, with 9 positions matching TRBD2. The CDR3 totals 15 residues. CDR1 and CDR2 (germline): SSHAT, FNYEAQ (reference sequence). V was clipped by 3 bases and J by 5 bases; unmatched bases: 7. The CDR3 sequence is CASSLSGSGSETQYF. The CDR3 coding sequence is TGTGCCAGCAGCTTGTCGGGTAGCGGGAGTGAGACCCAGTACTTC.

V is TRBV5-1 and J is TRBJ2-2; 12 bases are shared with TRBD2. The length of the CDR3 is 16 residues. V lost 4 bases, J lost 4 bases, and 5 bases stayed unmatched. Germline loops: CDR1 SGHRS, CDR2 YFSETQ. The CDR3, as DNA: TGCGCCAGCAGCCATGGACTAGCGGGAACCACCGGGGAGCTGTTTTTT. Its protein product is CASSHGLAGTTGELFF.

The V call is TRBV27, the J call TRBJ1-1, with unresolved D. This CDR3 is built from 13 residues. V was pared by 3 bases and J by 1 base, with 6 bases between. Germline values: CDR1 MNHEY, CDR2 SMNVEV (reference sequence). DNA of the CDR3: TGTGCCAGCAGTTTTCGGGGGAACACTGAAGCTTTCTTT. Residues: CASSFRGNTEAFF.

V gene TRBV28 combines with J gene TRBJ2-3, with TRBD2 identical over 8 bases. V lost 6 bases, J lost 5 bases, and 7 bases stayed unmatched. The length of the CDR3 is 14 residues. Germline CDR1 and CDR2: MDHEN and SYDVKM. The CDR3 protein is CASRKAGVRDTQYF. CDR3 bases: TGTGCCAGCAGGAAAGCGGGAGTCAGAGATACGCAGTATTTT.

The chain links TRBV18 to TRBJ1-1; D perhaps matches TRBD1 (6 bases). CDR1 and CDR2 (germline): KGHSH, LQKENI. Trimming shortened V by 4 bases and J by 4 bases, and 10 bases separated the two germline ends. The CDR3 loop spans 13 amino acids. The CDR3 DNA follows: TGTGCCAGCTCACAGGGGGAAGGCACTGAAGCTTTCTTT. Its translation is CASSQGEGTEAFF.

This chain joins TRBV14 and TRBJ1-1; D is unclear. The CDR3 totals 14 residues. The V end lost 0 bases, the J end lost 6 bases, and 11 bases lay between the germline ends. The germline V gene encodes CDR1 SGHDN and CDR2 FVKESK. The CDR3 region has the DNA TGTGCCAGCAGCCAAGAGATCCGAGGCTCTGAAGCTTTCTTT. Translated, it gives CASSQEIRGSEAFF.

The chain has TRBV10-2 and TRBJ2-6; 8 nucleotides agree with TRBD2. This CDR3 comprises 18 residues. The germline gives CDR1 WSHSY, CDR2 SAAADI. The V segment lost 4 bases and the J segment 0 bases; nucleotides outside the gene matches: 8. Here the CDR3 DNA reads TGCGCCAGCAGTGTCAAGCTAGCGGGCTTCTCTGGGGCCAACGTCCTGACTTTC. It translates to CASSVKLAGFSGANVLTF.

The V gene is TRBV5-1, the J gene TRBJ1-2; a weak D match, TRBD1 (5 bases). Trimming removed 2 bases from V and 7 bases from J, with 12 bases in between. The CDR3 consists of 13 residues. Germline CDR1 and CDR2: SGHRS and YFSETQ. Written as DNA, the CDR3 is TGCGCCAGCAGCTTTCGACAGCGGGGTGGCTACACCTTC. Translating gives CASSFRQRGGYTF. Variable domain in full (rest from reference TRBV5-1 and TRBJ1-2): KAGVTQTPRYLIKTRGQQVTLSCSPISGHRSVSWYQQTPGQGLQFLFEYFSETQRNKGNFPGRFSGRQFSNSRSEMNVSTLELGDSALYLCASSFRQRGGYTFGSGTRLTVV.

The chain is built from TRBV14 and TRBJ2-3; D uncertain. Looked up from germline, CDR1 is SGHDN and CDR2 is FVKESK. The CDR3 has 17 amino acids. With 4 bases removed from V and 0 bases from J, the gap between germline ends came to 17 bases. In DNA, the CDR3 is TGTGCCAGCAGCCTCCGGAGAGAACGTCCTAGCACAGATACGCAGTATTTT. Its protein product is CASSLRRERPSTDTQYF.